The next 2 T cell receptor beta chains were all read from a single sample in a study of blood T cell repertoires in COVID-19 (dated by TCRdb to the early 2020s). Library construction relied on the immunoSEQ multiplex PCR assay. Held by TCRdb, this immuneACCESS table contains in-frame sequences only and omits some clones. Under half of the omission traces to an unresolved V gene where checked; the cause of the rest is unknown. This sample is represented by approximately 270,000 clones; around 89% of them were singletons. Clones ranked in the top ten supply 0.75% to 0.9% of the sample. Input material: peripheral blood. The receptors shown here come from a man aged 25-45 years with acute or convalescent COVID-19.

This chain uses TRBV11-1 with TRBJ1-6; possible D gene TRBD1, 6 bases. The CDR3 loop spans 15 amino acids. Trimming cost V 6 bases and J 0 bases, with 9 bases left between them. Germline CDR1 SGHAT, CDR2 FQDESV (reference sequence). CDR3 sequence reads: CASSTGSSYNSPLHF. The CDR3 DNA is TGTGCCAGCAGTACAGGGAGCTCCTATAATTCACCCCTCCACTTT. The full variable domain, rest sourced from reference TRBV11-1 and TRBJ1-6, is EAEVAQSPRYKITEKSQAVAFWCDPISGHATLYWYRQILGQGPELLVQFQDESVVDDSQLPKDRFSAERLKGVDSTLKIQPAELGDSAMYLCASSTGSSYNSPLHFGNGTRLTVT.

V gene TRBV19 combines with J gene TRBJ1-4; 9 nucleotides line up with TRBD1. CDR3 length: 16 residues. The V gene end was trimmed by 7 bases and the J gene end by 7 bases; junction bases not matched to a gene: 13. Germline V CDR1 and CDR2: LNHDA, SQIVND (reference sequence). This chain's CDR3 is CASTPGQGVAGEKLFF. For the CDR3, the DNA is TGTGCCAGTACCCCGGGACAGGGAGTGGCGGGTGAAAAACTGTTTTTT.